The subject of this entry is one T cell receptor beta chain. TCRdb passed the 5' RACE reads through MiXCR, listing each CDR3 protein once. The table records more than 25,000 distinct CDR3 sequences, about 9.7% of them present only once. V lost 5 bases to trimming and J lost 4 bases; unmatched junction nucleotides: 9. This CDR3 is 15 amino acids long. The V gene's germline CDR1 is MNHEY and CDR2 SVGEGT. The source of the sample is a study of chronic HIV infection and antiretroviral therapy. V is TRBV6-2 or TRBV6-3 and J is TRBJ1-1, with 8 nucleotides matching TRBD1. Sequencing used peripheral blood. The sequence derives from an adult who had HIV and had not received antiretroviral therapy, or was an uninfected healthy control (not recorded which). CDR3 in DNA: TGTGCCAGCAGTCCCTGGGACAGGTCTGGCACTGAAGCTTTCTTT. It is translated as CASSPWDRSGTEAFF.